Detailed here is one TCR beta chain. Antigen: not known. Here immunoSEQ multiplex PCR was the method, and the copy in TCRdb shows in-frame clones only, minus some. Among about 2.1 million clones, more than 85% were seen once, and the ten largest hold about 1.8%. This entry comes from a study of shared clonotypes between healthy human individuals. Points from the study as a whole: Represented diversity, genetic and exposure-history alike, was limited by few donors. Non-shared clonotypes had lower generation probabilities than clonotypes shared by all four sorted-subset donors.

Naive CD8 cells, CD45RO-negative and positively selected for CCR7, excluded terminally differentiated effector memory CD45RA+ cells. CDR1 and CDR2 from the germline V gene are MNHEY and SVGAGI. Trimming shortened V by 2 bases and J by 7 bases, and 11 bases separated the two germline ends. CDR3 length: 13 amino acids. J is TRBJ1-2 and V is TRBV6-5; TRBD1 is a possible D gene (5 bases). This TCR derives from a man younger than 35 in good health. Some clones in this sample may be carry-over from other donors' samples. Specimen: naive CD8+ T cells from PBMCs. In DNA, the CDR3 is TGTGCCAGCAGTTACCAAGGGGCTCGTGGCTACACCTTC. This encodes CASSYQGARGYTF.